Described below is a single T cell receptor beta chain sequence and its context. Its antigen remains unknown. Given a much more abundant clone one base away, this may be a read error. The conserved phenylalanine or tryptophan is not found at the CDR3 terminus, so this likely reflects a read error. The record originates from a study of T cell repertoires in cytomegalovirus infection. Study details: Selected CMV epitopes included recently identified HLA-C-restricted ones as well as well-studied HLA-B-restricted ones. Public TCR beta signatures marked donors with CMV infection and the matching HLA. Whole-study findings and limits: CMV-specific HLA-C-restricted TCR beta clonotypes dominated the ex vivo response.

TCRdb used MiXCR to reprocess the reads, holding one entry per CDR3 protein. Of approximately 990,000 distinct CDR3 sequences listed, roughly 30% are singletons. Germline values: CDR1 SGHVS, CDR2 FNYEAQ. V was pared by 1 base and J by 7 bases, with 9 bases between. The CDR3 has 13 residues. The input for sequencing was cultured CD8+ T cells from PBMCs, taken from culture after CMV antigen stimulation. This chain links TRBV7-6 with TRBJ2-3, with no clear D. The origin of this receptor is a human donor in good health (CMV status not recorded). Some clones in this sample may be carry-over from other donors' samples. CDR3 nucleotide sequence: TGTGCCAGCAGCTTAGAGTCCTGGAATACGCAGTATTCT. This translates into CASSLESWNTQYS.